This T cell receptor (beta chain) was found in a study of blood T cell repertoires in COVID-19. In the study overall: Samples of COVID-19 (acute and convalescent) were obtained from the United States, Italy and Spain. The cDNA or gDNA used as material had been derived from T cells, B-cell-depleted T cells, or PBMCs.

This CDR3 region has 15 residues. Germline V gene data show CDR1 as SGDLS and CDR2 as YYNGEE. V was shortened by 4 bases and J by 4 bases, with 15 bases between the two germline ends. Authors' methods: Amplification of reference gene primers was used by the study to estimate nucleated cell counts. Sequenced by immunoSEQ multiplex PCR; TCRdb stores in-frame clones only, minus some. V and J calls and clone size follow that table, whereas D and trimming were derived from the DNA. Among about 110,000 clones listed, roughly 80% were seen once. V is TRBV9 and J is TRBJ2-1, with no clear D. Sequenced: peripheral blood. The receptor's source is a human donor in a cohort sampled during active or convalescent COVID-19. The CDR3 protein is CASSPFRGDYNEQFF. DNA of the CDR3: TGTGCCAGCAGCCCTTTTCGAGGAGATTACAATGAGCAGTTCTTC. The full variable domain, its missing parts supplied by reference TRBV9 and TRBJ2-1, is DSGVTQTPKHLITATGQRVTLRCSPRSGDLSVYWYQQSLDQGLQFLIQYYNGEERAKGNILERFSAQQFPDLHSELNLSSLELGDSALYFCASSPFRGDYNEQFFGPGTRLTVL.